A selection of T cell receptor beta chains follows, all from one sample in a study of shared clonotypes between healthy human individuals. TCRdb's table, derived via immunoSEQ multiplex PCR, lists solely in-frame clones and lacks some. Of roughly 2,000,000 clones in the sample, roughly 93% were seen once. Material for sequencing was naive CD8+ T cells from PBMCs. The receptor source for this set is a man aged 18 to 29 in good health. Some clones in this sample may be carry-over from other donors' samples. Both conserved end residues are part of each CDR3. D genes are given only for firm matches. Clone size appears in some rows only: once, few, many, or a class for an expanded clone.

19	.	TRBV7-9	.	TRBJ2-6	CASSLPLGKGSSGANVLTF	TGTGCCAGCAGCTTACCCCTGGGAAAGGGGAGCTCTGGGGCCAACGTCCTGACTTTC
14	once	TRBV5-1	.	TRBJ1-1	CASSLASGGTEAFF	TGCGCCAGCAGCTTGGCCTCGGGGGGGACTGAAGCTTTCTTT
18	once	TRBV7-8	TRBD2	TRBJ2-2	CASSSIPGLAENTGELFF	TGTGCCAGCAGCTCAATCCCTGGACTAGCAGAGAACACCGGGGAGCTGTTTTTT
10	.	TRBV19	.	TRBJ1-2	CASSGDGYTF	TGTGCCAGTTCAGGGGATGGCTACACCTTC
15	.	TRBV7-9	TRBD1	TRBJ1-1	CASSKINPRDSEAFF	TGTGCCAGCAGCAAAATAAACCCCCGGGACAGTGAAGCTTTCTTT
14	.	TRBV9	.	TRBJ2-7	CASSVASQAYEQYF	TGTGCCAGCAGCGTAGCTTCACAGGCCTACGAGCAGTACTTC
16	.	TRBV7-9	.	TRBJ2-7	CASSSPNPQDIYEQYF	TGTGCCAGCAGCTCCCCGAACCCGCAGGACATCTACGAGCAGTACTTC
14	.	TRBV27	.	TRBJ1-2	CASSLSPGNYGYTF	TGTGCCAGCAGTTTATCGCCAGGCAACTATGGCTACACCTTC
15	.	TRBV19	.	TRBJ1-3	CASSTWVATGNTIYF	TGTGCCAGTAGTACCTGGGTGGCGACTGGAAACACCATATATTTT
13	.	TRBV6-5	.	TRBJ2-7	CASSLRIGYEQYF	TGTGCCAGCAGTCTTCGCATAGGCTACGAGCAGTACTTC
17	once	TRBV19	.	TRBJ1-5	CASKAPRSDISNQPQHF	TGTGCCAGTAAAGCCCCGAGGTCAGACATTAGCAATCAGCCCCAGCATTTT
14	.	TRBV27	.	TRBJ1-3	CASMGRNSGNTIYF	TGTGCCAGCATGGGGAGAAACTCTGGAAACACCATATATTTT
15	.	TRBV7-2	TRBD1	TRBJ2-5	CASSSRDRAPETQYF	TGTGCCAGCAGCTCCCGGGACAGGGCCCCAGAGACCCAGTACTTC
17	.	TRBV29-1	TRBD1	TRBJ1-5	CSTAPGQGTYSNQPQHF	TGCAGCACAGCGCCGGGACAGGGAACTTATAGCAATCAGCCCCAGCATTTT
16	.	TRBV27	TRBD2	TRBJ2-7	CASSLWSSGGPYEQYF	TGTGCCAGCAGTTTATGGTCATCGGGAGGGCCCTACGAGCAGTACTTC
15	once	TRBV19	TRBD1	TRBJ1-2	CASTKLRDRPYGYTF	TGTGCCAGTACAAAACTGCGGGACAGACCATATGGCTACACCTTC
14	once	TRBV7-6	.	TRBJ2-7	CASSLGGRVREQYF	TGTGCCAGCAGCTTAGGGGGCAGGGTACGCGAGCAGTACTTC
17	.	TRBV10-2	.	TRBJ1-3	CASSVSDQGHSGNTIYF	TGCGCCAGCAGTGTGTCGGACCAGGGCCACTCTGGAAACACCATATATTTT
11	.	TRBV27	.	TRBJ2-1	CASSTAAKQFF	TGTGCCAGCAGTACGGCAGCAAAGCAGTTCTTC
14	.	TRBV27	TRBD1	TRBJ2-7	CASSLLQGKYEQYF	TGTGCCAGCAGTTTATTACAGGGGAAGTACGAGCAGTACTTC
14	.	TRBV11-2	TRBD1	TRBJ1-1	CASSHGTGVTEAFF	TGTGCCAGCAGCCATGGGACAGGGGTTACTGAAGCTTTCTTT
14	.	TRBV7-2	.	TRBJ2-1	CASSLLRGANEQFF	TGTGCCAGCAGCTTACTGAGAGGGGCGAATGAGCAGTTCTTC
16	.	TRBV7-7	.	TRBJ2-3	CASSPSRGRVRDTQYF	TGTGCCAGCAGCCCGAGCCGGGGCCGAGTCAGGGATACGCAGTATTTT
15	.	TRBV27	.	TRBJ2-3	CASSSRDTRGDTQYF	TGTGCCAGCAGTTCCCGGGACACCCGGGGGGATACGCAGTATTTT
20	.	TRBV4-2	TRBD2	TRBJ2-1	CASSQEIRLAGVGSYNEQFF	TGTGCCAGCAGCCAAGAGATAAGACTAGCGGGAGTTGGATCCTACAATGAGCAGTTCTTC
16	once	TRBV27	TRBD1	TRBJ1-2	CATAWMTGGKNYGYTF	TGTGCCACCGCCTGGATGACAGGGGGTAAGAACTATGGCTACACCTTC
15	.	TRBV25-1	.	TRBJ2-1	CASSEWSGGNNEQFF	TGTGCCAGCAGTGAATGGTCTGGGGGGAACAATGAGCAGTTCTTC
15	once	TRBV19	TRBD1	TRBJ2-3	CASTEGTGNTDTQYF	TGTGCCAGTACCGAAGGGACAGGGAACACAGATACGCAGTATTTT
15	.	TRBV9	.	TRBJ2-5	CASSVGSANQETQYF	TGTGCCAGCAGCGTAGGGTCAGCTAATCAAGAGACCCAGTACTTC